The 9 T cell receptor beta chains below come from one sample, sequenced in a study of PD-1 blockade in classical Hodgkin lymphoma. Sequenced by immunoSEQ multiplex PCR; TCRdb stores in-frame clones only, minus some. The sample lists about 30,000 clones, about nine tenths occurring once. Sample time point: newly diagnosed, previously untreated cHL patient sample. Out of thawed PBMCs, magnetic negative selection purified CD4+ T cells. Sequencing was performed on CD4+ T cells from blood. The origin of the receptors is a human donor with classical Hodgkin lymphoma.

The chain uses TRBV7-8 and TRBJ2-1; D call uncertain. V dropped 5 bases and J dropped 5 bases, with 10 bases sitting between them. The CDR3 sequence is 13 residues long. The germline V gene has CDR1 SGHVS and CDR2 FQNEAQ. CDR3 sequence reads: CASSTNLDNEQFF. The CDR3 DNA is TGTGCCAGCAGCACCAACCTAGACAATGAGCAGTTCTTC.

The J gene is TRBJ2-2, the V gene TRBV7-9; TRBD1 aligns across 7 bases. Germline lookup yields CDR1 SEHNR and CDR2 FQNEAQ (reference sequence). This CDR3 region has 15 residues. V was pared by 1 base and J by 4 bases, with 3 bases of the junction left unmatched. In nucleotides, the CDR3 is TGTGCCAGCAGCTTAGGTGACAGGGCCACCGGGGAGCTGTTTTTT. Its translation is CASSLGDRATGELFF.

The chain uses TRBV18 and TRBJ1-1; D not resolved. Germline CDR1 KGHSH, CDR2 LQKENI. This CDR3 is built from 12 residues. The V gene lost 2 bases and the J gene lost 7 bases, with 8 bases spanning the gap. The CDR3 bases are TGTGCCAGCTCACCAAGTCGGATTGAAGCTTTCTTT. Amino acid sequence: CASSPSRIEAFF.

The chain combines TRBV27 with TRBJ2-1; TRBD2 matches 11 bases. Losses at the gene ends were 6 bases for V and 8 bases for J; bases not matched to a gene: 9. Germline V gives CDR1 MNHEY, CDR2 SMNVEV (reference sequence). This CDR3 has 15 residues. CDR3 sequence reads: CASRMTSGIGHEQFF. The CDR3 DNA reads as TGTGCCAGCAGAATGACTAGCGGGATTGGCCATGAGCAGTTCTTC.

This clone appeared a single time. The J gene is TRBJ1-4, the V gene TRBV7-9; a possible D gene is TRBD1 (5 bases). The CDR3 is made up of 18 amino acids. The germline V and J ends were trimmed by 2 bases and 0 bases, with 16 bases remaining between them. CDR1 and CDR2 from the germline V gene are SEHNR and FQNEAQ (reference sequence). The CDR3 protein is CASSLPALGLSTNEKLFF. The CDR3 DNA reads TGTGCCAGCAGCTTACCAGCCCTGGGGCTCTCAACTAATGAAAAACTGTTTTTT.

The CDR3 region is CASRTQQLNTEAFF. CDR3 in DNA: TGCGCCAGCAGAACGCAACAGCTGAACACTGAAGCTTTCTTT. The chain uses TRBV5-1 and TRBJ1-1; no clear D gene. Germline CDR1 is SGHRS and CDR2 is YFSETQ. The CDR3 runs 14 residues. Trimming removed 5 bases at V and 0 bases at J, with 11 bases between. The whole variable domain, filled in from reference TRBV5-1 and TRBJ1-1, reads KAGVTQTPRYLIKTRGQQVTLSCSPISGHRSVSWYQQTPGQGLQFLFEYFSETQRNKGNFPGRFSGRQFSNSRSEMNVSTLELGDSALYLCASRTQQLNTEAFFGQGTRLTVV.

The chain is built from TRBV7-8 and TRBJ2-2; D perhaps matches TRBD1 (6 bases). Germline V gives CDR1 SGHVS, CDR2 FQNEAQ. The CDR3 is 15 amino acids. Between the trimmed V and J ends, which lost 2 bases and 7 bases, there was a span of 14 bases. The CDR3 region has the DNA TGTGCCAGCAGCTTATTAACAGGGCAGGGCGGGGAGCTGTTTTTT. It specifies CASSLLTGQGGELFF.

V usage is TRBV6-5 and J usage is TRBJ1-2; TRBD1 aligns across 9 bases. Looked up from germline, CDR1 is MNHEY and CDR2 is SVGAGI. The CDR3 is 15 amino acids. J lost 4 bases, V lost 0 bases, and 3 bases had no gene match. CDR3 protein: CASSYSPGQGYGYTF. CDR3 coding DNA: TGTGCCAGCAGTTACTCTCCGGGACAGGGCTATGGCTACACCTTC.

This clone appeared once. This chain joins TRBV11-1 and TRBJ2-3; 8 bases line up with TRBD2. V gave up 1 base and J gave up 5 bases; unmatched junction bases: 11. This CDR3 comprises 17 residues. Germline CDR1 is SGHAT and CDR2 is FQDESV (reference sequence). Here the CDR3 reads CASSLDPSGSVKDTQYF. The CDR3 DNA is TGTGCCAGCAGCTTAGATCCCAGCGGGAGTGTTAAAGATACGCAGTATTTT.